Listed here are 20 T cell receptor beta chains from one sample, sequenced in a study of blood T cell repertoires in COVID-19. Measured with immunoSEQ multiplex PCR; TCRdb has only the in-frame clones, and not every one. The sample records some 160,000 clones, 89% being singletons. The sample consisted of peripheral blood. The receptors come from a man aged 60 to 69 with acute or convalescent COVID-19.

CDR3 DNA: TGTGCCAGCAGTCGACAGGGGACCTTCACTGAAGCTTTCTTT. The encoded protein is CASSRQGTFTEAFF. The genes are TRBV6-5 and TRBJ1-1; the match to TRBD1 covers 8 bases. V shed 5 bases, J shed 4 bases, and the junction held 6 bases outside the gene matches. CDR1 MNHEY and CDR2 SVGAGI come from the germline V gene. The CDR3 has 14 amino acids.

The chain uses TRBV6-5 and TRBJ1-1, with D tentatively TRBD1 (5 bases). V shed 7 bases and J shed 7 bases, with 13 bases lying between them. CDR1 is MNHEY and CDR2 is SVGAGI in the germline V gene. This CDR3 has 12 residues. This CDR3 reads CASTSPRGEAFF. The CDR3 DNA is TGTGCCAGCACATCGCCTAGGGGTGAAGCTTTCTTT.

The DNA for the CDR3 is TGTGCCAGCAGCCAAGTCTCCTACACCGGGGAGCTGTTTTTT. Its translation: CASSQVSYTGELFF. The gene calls are TRBV14 and TRBJ2-2; D remains ambiguous. Per the germline V gene, CDR1 is SGHDN and CDR2 is FVKESK. V shed 1 base and J shed 3 bases, with 6 bases lying between them. This CDR3 has 14 residues. The full variable domain, its missing parts supplied by reference TRBV14 and TRBJ2-2, is EAGVTQFPSHSVIEKGQTVTLRCDPISGHDNLYWYRRVMGKEIKFLLHFVKESKQDESGMPNNRFLAERTGGTYSTLKVQPAELEDSGVYFCASSQVSYTGELFFGEGSRLTVL.

The chain combines TRBV4-2 with TRBJ1-5; D may be TRBD1 (6 bases). This CDR3 is built from 16 residues. Between the trimmed V and J ends, which lost 4 bases and 3 bases, there was a span of 16 bases. From germline, CDR1 is LGHNA and CDR2 YNFKEQ. The CDR3 DNA reads as TGTGCCAGCAGCCGCACCCCGGACAGAAACAATCAGCCCCAGCATTTT. Translated, it gives CASSRTPDRNNQPQHF.

This chain links TRBV6-2 or TRBV6-3 with TRBJ2-3, with a possible D match to TRBD2 (6 bases). The CDR3 contains 15 residues. Trimming took off 2 bases at V and 2 bases at J, with 11 bases between the two ends. The germline CDR1 and CDR2 sequences are MNHEY and SVGEGT. Written as DNA, the CDR3 is TGTGCCAGCAGTTACAACCGGGACTTCACAGATACGCAGTATTTT. Its translation is CASSYNRDFTDTQYF.

This chain uses TRBV5-4 with TRBJ2-7; TRBD2 agrees at 7 bases. Trimming removed 0 bases from V and 4 bases from J; junction bases left unmatched: 13. The CDR3 loop spans 17 amino acids. Germline V gives CDR1 SGHNT, CDR2 YYREEE (reference sequence). In DNA form, the CDR3 reads TGTGCCAGCAGCTTGGGTGGCGGGGGACCCCCTTTTTACGAGCAGTACTTC. Its translation is CASSLGGGGPPFYEQYF. Combining the CDR3 with reference TRBV5-4 and TRBJ2-7 gives the whole variable domain ETGVTQSPTHLIKTRGQQVTLRCSSQSGHNTVSWYQQALGQGPQFIFQYYREEENGRGNFPPRFSGLQFPNYSSELNVNALELDDSALYLCASSLGGGGPPFYEQYFGPGTRLTVT.

DNA of the CDR3: TGTGCCAGCAGCCAAGATTTAGTAGGGGCTCGGGGCTACACCTTC. Encoded protein: CASSQDLVGARGYTF. The rearrangement links TRBV3-1 (or the pseudogene TRBV3-2) to TRBJ1-2; perhaps TRBD1 as D (5 bases). The germline V and J ends were trimmed by 0 bases and 8 bases, with 16 bases remaining between them. Germline CDR1 is LGHDT and CDR2 is YNNKEL (reference sequence). The CDR3 has 15 amino acids.

The chain recombines TRBV12-5 with TRBJ1-4; D not certain. V was cut by 2 bases and J by 8 bases, with 6 bases left in between. This CDR3 is 12 amino acids long. Looked up from germline, CDR1 is LGHNT and CDR2 is FRNRAP. CDR3 in amino acids: CASGLPGEKLFF. DNA of the CDR3: TGTGCTAGTGGTTTGCCGGGAGAAAAACTGTTTTTT.

The gene calls are TRBV11-2 and TRBJ1-1, with D possibly TRBD1 on 5 matching bases. Between the trimmed V and J ends, which lost 5 bases and 1 base, there was a span of 11 bases. The CDR3 spans 14 residues. Germline V lookup: CDR1 SGHAT, CDR2 FQNNGV. The CDR3 sequence is CASSAVGGNTEAFF. In DNA form, the CDR3 reads TGTGCCAGCAGCGCAGTGGGGGGGAACACTGAAGCTTTCTTT.

The rearrangement joins TRBV2 to TRBJ2-7; D may be TRBD2 (6 bases). V shed 6 bases and J shed 4 bases, with 16 bases lying between them. The CDR3 is made up of 14 amino acids. Germline V gene sequence: CDR1 SNHLY, CDR2 FYNNEI. For the CDR3, the DNA is TGTGCCAGCAGCCTAGCGACGGAAACGTACGAGCAGTACTTC. Translating it yields CASSLATETYEQYF.

The V and J genes are TRBV7-9 and TRBJ2-7; 9 nucleotides match TRBD1. With 5 bases clipped from V and 5 bases from J, the junction kept 13 bases outside the gene matches. Germline V gene data show CDR1 as SEHNR and CDR2 as FQNEAQ (reference sequence). There are 16 residues in the CDR3. The CDR3 sequence is CASSTSSGTGLHEQYF. The DNA for the CDR3 is TGTGCCAGCAGCACATCATCCGGGACAGGGCTCCACGAGCAGTACTTC.

The V and J genes are TRBV3-1 (or the pseudogene TRBV3-2) and TRBJ1-4, with TRBD1 as a possible D gene (5 bases). Trimming removed 1 base from V and 13 bases from J, with 13 bases in between. Germline CDR1 reads LGHDT; CDR2 reads YNNKEL (reference sequence). CDR3 size: 13 residues. Here the CDR3 DNA reads TGTGCCAGCAGCCAAGGAAGCGGGGACCGACTGTTTTTT. Protein sequence: CASSQGSGDRLFF.

The chain carries TRBV6-1 and TRBJ2-1; 8 bases agree with TRBD2. The germline gives CDR1 MNHNS, CDR2 SASEGT. CDR3 length: 16 amino acids. Trimming at V came to 2 bases and at J to 6 bases, leaving 9 bases not matched to a gene. CDR3 DNA sequence: TGTGCCAGCAGTGAATTACCGGGACTAGTGGGCAATGAGCAGTTCTTC. It encodes CASSELPGLVGNEQFF.

The rearrangement joins TRBV5-6 to TRBJ2-7; 7 nucleotides align to TRBD1. CDR1 and CDR2 from the germline V gene are SGHDT and YYEEEE. The CDR3 covers 16 residues. Germline trimming cut 4 bases from V and 5 bases from J; bases unmatched to any gene: 15. This CDR3 reads CASSRGRDYRGNEQYF. The CDR3 nucleotides read TGTGCCAGCAGCCGGGGACGGGATTACAGGGGTAACGAGCAGTACTTC. Complete variable domain (other parts from reference TRBV5-6 and TRBJ2-7): DAGVTQSPTHLIKTRGQQVTLRCSPKSGHDTVSWYQQALGQGPQFIFQYYEEEERQRGNFPDRFSGHQFPNYSSELNVNALLLGDSALYLCASSRGRDYRGNEQYFGPGTRLTVT.

This rearrangement joins TRBV5-5 to TRBJ1-2, with TRBD1 matching over 7 bases. CDR3 size: 13 residues. The ends lost 2 bases at V and 2 bases at J; junction bases unmatched: 0. Germline V gene lookup returns CDR1 SGHKS and CDR2 YYEKEE (reference sequence). CDR3 DNA sequence: TGTGCCAGCAGCTTACAGGGGAACTATGGCTACACCTTC. It translates to CASSLQGNYGYTF.

V and J are TRBV5-1 and TRBJ1-2; a possible D gene is TRBD1 (6 bases). Germline CDR1 SGHRS, CDR2 YFSETQ. V was trimmed by 4 bases and J by 0 bases, leaving 10 bases between them. CDR3 size: 14 residues. The CDR3 bases are TGCGCCAGCAGCATTACAGGGCCTAACTATGGCTACACCTTC. It specifies CASSITGPNYGYTF.

The gene calls are TRBV12-3 or TRBV12-4 and TRBJ1-3; D call uncertain. This CDR3 is 13 amino acids long. V was shortened by 3 bases and J by 1 base, with 4 bases between the two germline ends. CDR3 DNA: TGTGCCAGCAGTTTGCAGTCTGGAAACACCATATATTTT. Protein product: CASSLQSGNTIYF.

The chain combines TRBV2 with TRBJ2-1, with a weak D call TRBD2 (5 bases). CDR3 size: 13 residues. Germline lookup yields CDR1 SNHLY and CDR2 FYNNEI. V lost 6 bases and J lost 3, with 9 bases in between. The CDR3: CASSWELYNEQFF. DNA for the CDR3: TGTGCCAGCAGCTGGGAGCTCTACAATGAGCAGTTCTTC.

The rearrangement uses TRBV18 and TRBJ2-7, with 8 nucleotides matching TRBD2. Germline values: CDR1 KGHSH, CDR2 LQKENI. Trimming at V came to 6 bases and at J to 6 bases, leaving 13 bases not matched to a gene. The CDR3 totals 15 residues. CDR3 in DNA: TGTGCCAGCTCGCGGGGGGCGGGACACCCCACCGAGCAGTACTTC. This encodes CASSRGAGHPTEQYF.

The chain combines TRBV5-1 with TRBJ1-2; D is ambiguous. Trimming stripped 2 bases from V and 8 bases from J, with 13 bases between. Looked up from germline, CDR1 is SGHRS and CDR2 is YFSETQ. The CDR3 consists of 13 residues. The CDR3 nucleotides are TGCGCCAGCAGCTTAACGGTGTTAAAGGGCTACACCTTC. Protein: CASSLTVLKGYTF. Full variable domain (remainder filled in from reference TRBV5-1 and TRBJ1-2): KAGVTQTPRYLIKTRGQQVTLSCSPISGHRSVSWYQQTPGQGLQFLFEYFSETQRNKGNFPGRFSGRQFSNSRSEMNVSTLELGDSALYLCASSLTVLKGYTFGSGTRLTVV.